This T cell receptor (beta chain) was documented in a study of control samples from healthy donors and cancer patients. The repertoire was sequenced with immunoSEQ multiplex PCR; TCRdb's copy has only in-frame clones and lacks some. The sample has some 74,000 clones, nearly 85% seen once. The CDR3 has 14 amino acids. CDR1 and CDR2 from the germline V gene are MNHEY and SMNVEV (reference sequence). V was clipped by 2 bases and J by 3 bases, with 8 bases between them. The sequencing sample was made of blood. This TCR was sampled from a man between 60 and 75 years old in good health. V and J are TRBV27 and TRBJ2-1; no firm D call. This CDR3 is CASSLNGFYNEQFF. The DNA of the CDR3 is TGTGCCAGCAGTTTAAACGGATTCTACAATGAGCAGTTCTTC.